This TCR beta chain comes out of a study of blood T cell repertoires in COVID-19. Trimming took 2 bases from V and 3 from J, leaving 12 bases between them. Looked up from germline, CDR1 is GTSNPN and CDR2 is SVGIG (reference sequence). This CDR3 spans 14 amino acids. Original data processing: How many nucleated cells were present was estimated from reference gene primer amplification. Profiled with immunoSEQ multiplex PCR; TCRdb holds only in-frame clones, not every one. V and J calls and clone size are as listed in that table; D and trimming were resolved from the DNA. The sample yields some 99,000 clones, 81% seen once.

Sequenced: peripheral blood. The TCR comes from a woman older than 75 with acute or convalescent COVID-19. The gene calls are TRBV30 and TRBJ2-3, with a weak D call TRBD1 (6 bases). CDR3: CAWSFRQATDTQYF. The CDR3 DNA is TGTGCCTGGAGTTTCCGACAGGCTACAGATACGCAGTATTTT.